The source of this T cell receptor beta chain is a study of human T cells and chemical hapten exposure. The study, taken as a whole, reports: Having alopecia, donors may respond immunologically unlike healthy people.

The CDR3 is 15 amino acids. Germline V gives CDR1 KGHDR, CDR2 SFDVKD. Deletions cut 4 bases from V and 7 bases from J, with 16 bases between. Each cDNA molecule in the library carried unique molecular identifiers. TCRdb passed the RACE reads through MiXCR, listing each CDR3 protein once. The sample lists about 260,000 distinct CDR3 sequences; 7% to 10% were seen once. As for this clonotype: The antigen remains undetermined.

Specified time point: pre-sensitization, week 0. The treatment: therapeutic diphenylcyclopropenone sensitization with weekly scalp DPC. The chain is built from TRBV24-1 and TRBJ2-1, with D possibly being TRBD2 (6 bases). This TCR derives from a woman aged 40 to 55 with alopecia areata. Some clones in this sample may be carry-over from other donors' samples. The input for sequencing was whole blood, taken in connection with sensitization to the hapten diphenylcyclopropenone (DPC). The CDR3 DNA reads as TGTGCCACCAGTGAGTCCGGGAGAGATAGGAATGAGCAGTTCTTC. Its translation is CATSESGRDRNEQFF.